This passage covers 22 T cell receptor beta chains from one sample sequenced in a study of T cell repertoires in aging, cancer and after chemotherapy (dated by TCRdb to between 2019 and 2020). Instead of sorted cells or RNA, genomic DNA extracted from peripheral blood served as the source for amplifying TCR beta rearrangements. Sequenced using an Illumina MiSeq. Rearranged TRB sequences spanning V, D and J segments were amplified by multiplex touch-down PCR using a mixed TRB-A/B primer pool. Clones were called with MiXCR by TCRdb after fastp trimmed the public reads at Q25, and only in-frame beta chains were retained. Here each entry gathers all rows of one CDR3 protein and keeps the most common genes and DNA. The sample contains approximately 8,800 distinct CDR3 sequences, 25% to 40% of them found a single time. The biggest ten clones account for roughly 10% of the sample. The sample comprised blood. These receptors were obtained from a human donor in good health.

By share, this clonotype counts as medium-sized (0.01 to 0.1%). CDR3 region: CAWSEGLGAYEQFF. The CDR3 DNA follows: TGTGCCTGGAGTGAGGGACTAGGTGCTTATGAGCAGTTCTTC. The V call is TRBV30, the J call TRBJ2-1, with TRBD2 matching 8 bases. Germline assignment: CDR1 GTSNPN and CDR2 SVGIG (reference sequence). The CDR3 is made up of 14 amino acids. Losses at the gene ends were 1 base for V and 8 bases for J; bases not matched to a gene: 7.

The chain combines TRBV5-6 with TRBJ1-1; weak D call: TRBD1 (5 bases). Deletions cut 4 bases from V and 0 bases from J, with 16 bases between. This CDR3 region has 16 residues. From germline, CDR1 is SGHDT and CDR2 YYEEEE. As DNA, the CDR3 is TGTGCCAGCAGCCCCGGGACGGCCACCATGAACACTGAAGCTTTCTTT. Translating it yields CASSPGTATMNTEAFF.

The chain links TRBV18 to TRBJ2-3; D may be TRBD2 (7 bases). With 2 bases removed from V and 0 bases from J, the gap between germline ends came to 15 bases. The CDR3 length is 17 residues. Germline V gene sequence: CDR1 KGHSH, CDR2 LQKENI. CDR3 bases: TGTGCCAGCTCACCATTCGGGGGGCCTCAAAGCACAGATACGCAGTATTTT. Its protein product is CASSPFGGPQSTDTQYF.

This clonotype turned up a few times. V usage is TRBV15 and J usage is TRBJ1-1; D remains ambiguous. Germline-derived CDR1 and CDR2 are LNHNV and YYDKDF (reference sequence). This CDR3 has 15 amino acids. V lost 0 bases to trimming and J lost 2 bases, with 10 bases between them. The CDR3 DNA sequence: TGTGCCACCAGCAGAGATTTGGCTGGAAACACTGAAGCTTTCTTT. Its protein is CATSRDLAGNTEAFF. The whole variable domain, remainder taken from reference TRBV15 and TRBJ1-1, is DAMVIQNPRYQVTQFGKPVTLSCSQTLNHNVMYWYQQKSSQAPKLLFHYYDKDFNNEADTPDNFQSRRPNTSFCFLDIRSPGLGDTAMYLCATSRDLAGNTEAFFGQGTRLTVV.

Of note for this clonotype: Since the CDR3 does not end with the conserved phenylalanine or tryptophan, this likely comes from a read error. The limits of the CDR3 on the DNA are not certain, so only TCRdb's listed CDR3 is given. This chain connects TRBV20-1 to TRBJ1-1. CDR1 is DFQATT, CDR2 SNEGSKA, per germline (reference sequence). The CDR3 has 8 residues if both end residues are counted. CDR3 amino acids: CSASWHVL.

The chain joins TRBV12-3 or TRBV12-4 to TRBJ2-5; TRBD2 matches 12 bases. The ends lost 5 bases at V and 4 bases at J; junction bases unmatched: 5. The CDR3 length is 15 residues. In nucleotides, the CDR3 is TGTGCCAGCAGTACCCTAGCGGGGGGGCCAGAGACCCAGTACTTC. Protein sequence: CASSTLAGGPETQYF.

This clonotype has a handful of counts. The gene calls are TRBV6-2 or TRBV6-3 and TRBJ2-3, with 7 bases lining up with TRBD2. Germline values: CDR1 MNHEY, CDR2 SVGEGT. V was clipped by 6 bases and J by 2 bases; unmatched bases: 2. The length of the CDR3 is 13 residues. The CDR3 DNA sequence: TGTGCCAGCAGCGGGGGGTACACAGATACGCAGTATTTT. Protein product: CASSGGYTDTQYF.

In its sample, this clonotype was seen a few times. The chain joins TRBV6-1 to TRBJ1-3; D not certain. The CDR3 runs to 17 residues. Per the germline V gene, CDR1 is MNHNS and CDR2 is SASEGT. Deletions cut 5 bases from V and 2 bases from J, with 19 bases between. CDR3 sequence reads: CASSYELRQTTGNTIYF. The DNA for the CDR3 is TGTGCCAGCAGTTACGAACTTCGTCAGACAACTGGAAACACCATATATTTT.

The chain uses TRBV27 and TRBJ2-3, with 11 bases identical to TRBD2. Germline loops: CDR1 MNHEY, CDR2 SMNVEV (reference sequence). Unmatched junction bases numbered 4, after V lost 5 bases and J lost 3 bases. This CDR3 region has 15 residues. The CDR3 nucleotides are TGTGCCAGCAGTCTTCGGACTAGCGGGACAGATACGCAGTATTTT. This sequence encodes CASSLRTSGTDTQYF.

The chain uses TRBV7-6 and TRBJ2-7, with D possibly matching TRBD2 (6 bases). This CDR3 comprises 14 residues. Looked up from germline, CDR1 is SGHVS and CDR2 is FNYEAQ. The ends were cut back, 2 bases at V and 2 bases at J, with 10 bases in the middle. The CDR3 nucleotides are TGTGCCAGCAGCTTAAAGGCGGGAACCTACGAGCAGTACTTC. It specifies CASSLKAGTYEQYF.

This clonotype was picked up one time. CDR3 bases: TGTGCCAGCAGTGTCAGGGTGCAGGGCGAGCAGTACTTC. As protein: CASSVRVQGEQYF. This sequence joins TRBV2 and TRBJ2-7, with D possibly matching TRBD1 (5 bases). V was shortened by 4 bases and J by 6 bases, with 13 bases between the two germline ends. This CDR3 contains 13 residues. Germline CDR1 reads SNHLY; CDR2 reads FYNNEI.

The V and J genes are TRBV27 and TRBJ1-6, with D tentatively TRBD1 (5 bases). Deletions cut 3 bases from V and 2 bases from J, with 11 bases between. Germline-derived CDR1 and CDR2 are MNHEY and SMNVEV (reference sequence). The CDR3 consists of 16 residues. The CDR3 reads CASSLGQGTYNSPLHF. CDR3 DNA sequence: TGTGCCAGCAGTTTGGGGCAGGGCACCTATAATTCACCCCTCCACTTT.

The sample holds a few counts of this clonotype. The CDR3 coding sequence is TGTGCCAGCAGGATGATGGGGGTTAATGAAAAACTGTTTTTT. Translating it yields CASRMMGVNEKLFF. The rearrangement joins TRBV5-6 to TRBJ1-4; perhaps TRBD1 as D (5 bases). Trimming took 5 bases from V and 4 from J, leaving 12 bases between them. The CDR3 is 14 amino acids. From germline, CDR1 is SGHDT and CDR2 YYEEEE.

CDR3 amino acids: CASSPGSRDRVDGELFF. The CDR3 nucleotides read TGTGCCAGCAGCCCCGGGTCCCGGGACAGGGTGGACGGGGAGCTGTTTTTT. The chain carries TRBV6-2 or TRBV6-3 and TRBJ2-2, with TRBD1 matching 9 bases. Germline trimming cut 6 bases from V and 7 bases from J; bases unmatched to any gene: 15. The CDR3 is 17 amino acids. Germline CDR1 and CDR2: MNHEY and SVGEGT.

By proportion, this clonotype is medium-sized. V usage is TRBV19 and J usage is TRBJ1-4; weak D call: TRBD1 (5 bases). Trimming removed 4 bases at V and 6 bases at J, with 9 bases between. From germline, CDR1 is LNHDA and CDR2 SQIVND (reference sequence). There are 13 residues in the CDR3. CDR3: CASSNRWDEKLFF. Here the CDR3 DNA reads TGTGCCAGTAGTAACAGGTGGGATGAAAAACTGTTTTTT.

V and J are TRBV11-1 and TRBJ2-1; TRBD2 aligns across 12 bases. Germline CDR1 is SGHAT and CDR2 is FQDESV (reference sequence). Trimming removed 5 bases from V and 4 bases from J; junction bases left unmatched: 9. The CDR3 runs to 17 residues. The CDR3: CASSLSSGGALYNEQFF. The CDR3 DNA follows: TGTGCCAGCAGCCTCTCTAGCGGGGGGGCTCTTTACAATGAGCAGTTCTTC.

This sequence joins TRBV7-2 and TRBJ2-1; D is perhaps TRBD2 (7 bases). CDR1 is SGHTA and CDR2 is FQGNSA in the germline V gene. CDR3 length equals 16 residues. Trimming stripped 5 bases from V and 4 bases from J, with 18 bases between. The CDR3 sequence is CASSATGAGAYNEQFF. The CDR3 region has the DNA TGTGCCAGCAGCGCGACTGGGGCGGGGGCTTACAATGAGCAGTTCTTC.

This clonotype is judged medium-sized. J is TRBJ2-7 and V is TRBV5-5; a possible D gene is TRBD2 (6 bases). The length of the CDR3 is 14 residues. Trimming stripped 4 bases from V and 2 bases from J, with 13 bases between. Germline V gene data show CDR1 as SGHKS and CDR2 as YYEKEE (reference sequence). The CDR3 here is CASSRRDGAYEQYF. In DNA, the CDR3 is TGTGCCAGCAGCAGGCGGGACGGAGCCTACGAGCAGTACTTC.

The J gene is TRBJ1-2, the V gene TRBV6-1; perhaps TRBD1 as D (5 bases). Trimming left V 6 bases short and J 8 bases short, with 13 bases between. The CDR3 sequence is 12 residues long. Germline lookup yields CDR1 MNHNS and CDR2 SASEGT. Written as DNA, the CDR3 is TGTGCCAGCAGAGGACATGGGAAGGGCTACACCTTC. Protein sequence: CASRGHGKGYTF.

This chain links TRBV5-1 with TRBJ2-1; 10 nucleotides line up with TRBD2. This CDR3 region has 15 residues. The germline CDR1 and CDR2 sequences are SGHRS and YFSETQ. Trimming at V came to 3 bases and at J to 7 bases, leaving 7 bases not matched to a gene. The CDR3 region has the DNA TGCGCCAGCAGCTACCAGCGGGGGGGTAGTAATGAGCAGTTCTTC. It is translated as CASSYQRGGSNEQFF.

The chain carries TRBV7-2 and TRBJ1-2; D perhaps matches TRBD1 (5 bases). V lost 5 bases and J lost 5, with 12 bases in between. Per germline, CDR1 SGHTA and CDR2 FQGNSA. The length of the CDR3 is 13 residues. The CDR3 region is CASSRLQVYGYTF. The CDR3 nucleotides are TGTGCCAGCAGCAGATTACAGGTTTATGGCTACACCTTC. The full variable domain, rest sourced from reference TRBV7-2 and TRBJ1-2, is GAGVSQSPSNKVTEKGKDVELRCDPISGHTALYWYRQSLGQGLEFLIYFQGNSAPDKSGLPSDRFSAERTGGSVSTLTIQRTQQEDSAVYLCASSRLQVYGYTFGSGTRLTVV.

Note on this clonotype: One end of the junction varies from germline; a read error may be responsible. The chain couples TRBV20-1 to TRBJ1-2; D not resolved. The germline CDR1 and CDR2 sequences are DFQATT and SNEGSKA (reference sequence). CDR3 size: 14 residues. CDR3 residues: CSAGEEVGFYGYTF. The CDR3 DNA is TGCAGTGCTGGAGAAGAAGTCGGTTTCTATGGCTACACCTTC.